This is a list of T cell receptor beta chains from one sample in a study of glioma-infiltrating T cells. TCRdb recomputed calls from the multiplex PCR reads with MiXCR, one row per CDR3 protein. The sample lists around 390,000 distinct CDR3 sequences; about two fifths were seen once. The sequenced material came from glioma tissue, nonneoplastic brain tissue, or PBMCs (not recorded which). The receptor source for this set is a human donor with low-grade glioma or glioblastoma, undergoing nonglioma brain surgery, or in good health (not recorded which). The CDR3 runs from the conserved cysteine through the conserved F or W. The order of the fields is V gene, CDR3 length, J gene, clone size, D gene, CDR3 protein, CDR3 DNA. D genes are given only for firm matches. Clone size is shown for a subset of rows, as once, few, many or a class of expanded clone.

>TRBV3-1|17|TRBJ2-7|NA|NA
CASSQIPGRAASYEQYF
TGTGCCAGCAGCCAAATCCCAGGGAGAGCGGCCTCCTACGAGCAGTACTTC
>TRBV6-2/TRBV6-3|16|TRBJ2-1|many|TRBD2
CASSYTLAGFYNEQFF
TGTGCCAGCAGTTACACGCTAGCGGGATTCTACAATGAGCAGTTCTTC
>TRBV27|13|TRBJ1-4|many|NA
CASSLGVNEKLFF
TGTGCCAGCAGTTTAGGAGTTAATGAAAAACTGTTTTTT
>TRBV18|17|TRBJ2-2|NA|TRBD2
CASSPRLAGGDTGELFF
TGTGCCAGCTCACCACGTCTCGCGGGAGGGGACACCGGGGAGCTGTTTTTT
>TRBV29-1|12|TRBJ1-1|NA|NA
CSVVLQGSKAFF
TGCAGCGTTGTTTTACAGGGAAGTAAAGCTTTCTTT
>TRBV5-4|15|TRBJ1-6|few|NA
CASSPPGRKASPLHF
TGTGCCAGCAGCCCTCCGGGGCGAAAGGCTTCACCCCTCCACTTT
>TRBV7-9|15|TRBJ1-6|few|NA
CASSPVGRINSPLHF
TGTGCCAGCAGCCCAGTAGGACGGATAAATTCACCCCTCCACTTT
>TRBV9|13|TRBJ2-5|few|NA
CASSFRVTETQYF
TGTGCCAGCAGCTTCAGGGTGACAGAGACCCAGTACTTC
>TRBV15|18|TRBJ1-5|few|TRBD1
CATSSQSGTGELSQPQHF
TGTGCCACCAGCAGCCAATCCGGGACAGGGGAGTTGAGTCAGCCCCAGCATTTT
>TRBV20-1|14|TRBJ1-1|NA|NA
CSARVWGVNTEAFF
TGCAGTGCTAGAGTCTGGGGGGTGAACACTGAAGCTTTCTTT
>TRBV5-1|14|TRBJ2-7|NA|NA
CASSLDAGTYEQYF
TGCGCCAGCAGCTTGGACGCGGGCACCTACGAGCAGTACTTC
>TRBV7-2|15|TRBJ1-4|NA|NA
CASSPGGLTNEKLFF
TGTGCCAGCAGCCCTGGAGGGCTAACTAATGAAAAACTGTTTTTT
>TRBV25-1|12|TRBJ1-2|NA|NA
CASSALRVGYTF
TGTGCCAGCAGTGCTCTCAGAGTTGGCTACACCTTC
>TRBV20-1|16|TRBJ2-7|few|TRBD2
CSARVPLAGAIYEQYF
TGCAGTGCTAGAGTCCCACTAGCGGGAGCTATCTACGAGCAGTACTTC